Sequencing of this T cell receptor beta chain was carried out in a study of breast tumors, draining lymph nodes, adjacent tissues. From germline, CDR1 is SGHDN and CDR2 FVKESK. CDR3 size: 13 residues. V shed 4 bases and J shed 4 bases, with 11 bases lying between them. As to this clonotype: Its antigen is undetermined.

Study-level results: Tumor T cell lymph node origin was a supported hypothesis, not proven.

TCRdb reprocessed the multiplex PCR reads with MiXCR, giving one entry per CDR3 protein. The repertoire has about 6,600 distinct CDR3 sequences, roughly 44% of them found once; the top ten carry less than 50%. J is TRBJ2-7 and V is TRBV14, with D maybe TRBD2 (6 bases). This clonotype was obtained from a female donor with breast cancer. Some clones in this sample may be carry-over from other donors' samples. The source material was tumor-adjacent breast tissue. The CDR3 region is CASSLVGGYEQYF. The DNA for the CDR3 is TGTGCCAGCAGCCTGGTGGGAGGATACGAGCAGTACTTC.